This T cell receptor beta chain is from a study of blood T cell repertoires in COVID-19. Study in general: Specimens from acute and convalescent COVID-19 originated in the United States, Italy and Spain.

CDR3 length equals 13 residues. V lost 9 bases, J lost 4 bases, and 15 bases lay in between. Germline V CDR1 and CDR2: SEHNR, FQNEAQ (reference sequence). Original methodology: Nucleated cell counts were estimated from reference gene primer amplification. Here immunoSEQ multiplex PCR was the method, and the copy in TCRdb shows in-frame clones only, minus some. D and trimming come from the DNA, and the V and J calls and clone size come from that table. The table shows 120,000 to 150,000 clones, with around 80% occurring only once. In this sample, this clone turned up a few times. The gene calls are TRBV7-9 and TRBJ1-2; no definite D call. The specimen sequenced was peripheral blood. The source is a woman older than 75 in a cohort sampled during active or convalescent COVID-19. In nucleotides, the CDR3 is TGTGCCAGTCTTATCGGCGGGTCCTATGGCTACACCTTC. Translated: CASLIGGSYGYTF.